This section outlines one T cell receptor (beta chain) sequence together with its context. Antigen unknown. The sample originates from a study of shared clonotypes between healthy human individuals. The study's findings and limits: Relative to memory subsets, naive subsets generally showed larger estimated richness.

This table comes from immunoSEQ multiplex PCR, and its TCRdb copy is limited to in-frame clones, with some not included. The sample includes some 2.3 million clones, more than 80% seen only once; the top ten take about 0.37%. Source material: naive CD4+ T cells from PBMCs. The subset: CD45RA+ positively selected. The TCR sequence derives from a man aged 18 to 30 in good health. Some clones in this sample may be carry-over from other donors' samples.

This CDR3 is CASRRDGVYEQYF. DNA for the CDR3: TGCGCCAGCAGGCGGGACGGCGTCTACGAGCAGTACTTC. The J gene is TRBJ2-7, the V gene TRBV5-1, with TRBD2 as a possible D gene (6 bases). CDR1 is SGHRS, CDR2 YFSETQ, per germline. Trimming pared 5 bases from V and 3 bases from J, leaving 12 bases between. CDR3 size: 13 residues. The whole variable domain, filled in from reference TRBV5-1 and TRBJ2-7, reads KAGVTQTPRYLIKTRGQQVTLSCSPISGHRSVSWYQQTPGQGLQFLFEYFSETQRNKGNFPGRFSGRQFSNSRSEMNVSTLELGDSALYLCASRRDGVYEQYFGPGTRLTVT.